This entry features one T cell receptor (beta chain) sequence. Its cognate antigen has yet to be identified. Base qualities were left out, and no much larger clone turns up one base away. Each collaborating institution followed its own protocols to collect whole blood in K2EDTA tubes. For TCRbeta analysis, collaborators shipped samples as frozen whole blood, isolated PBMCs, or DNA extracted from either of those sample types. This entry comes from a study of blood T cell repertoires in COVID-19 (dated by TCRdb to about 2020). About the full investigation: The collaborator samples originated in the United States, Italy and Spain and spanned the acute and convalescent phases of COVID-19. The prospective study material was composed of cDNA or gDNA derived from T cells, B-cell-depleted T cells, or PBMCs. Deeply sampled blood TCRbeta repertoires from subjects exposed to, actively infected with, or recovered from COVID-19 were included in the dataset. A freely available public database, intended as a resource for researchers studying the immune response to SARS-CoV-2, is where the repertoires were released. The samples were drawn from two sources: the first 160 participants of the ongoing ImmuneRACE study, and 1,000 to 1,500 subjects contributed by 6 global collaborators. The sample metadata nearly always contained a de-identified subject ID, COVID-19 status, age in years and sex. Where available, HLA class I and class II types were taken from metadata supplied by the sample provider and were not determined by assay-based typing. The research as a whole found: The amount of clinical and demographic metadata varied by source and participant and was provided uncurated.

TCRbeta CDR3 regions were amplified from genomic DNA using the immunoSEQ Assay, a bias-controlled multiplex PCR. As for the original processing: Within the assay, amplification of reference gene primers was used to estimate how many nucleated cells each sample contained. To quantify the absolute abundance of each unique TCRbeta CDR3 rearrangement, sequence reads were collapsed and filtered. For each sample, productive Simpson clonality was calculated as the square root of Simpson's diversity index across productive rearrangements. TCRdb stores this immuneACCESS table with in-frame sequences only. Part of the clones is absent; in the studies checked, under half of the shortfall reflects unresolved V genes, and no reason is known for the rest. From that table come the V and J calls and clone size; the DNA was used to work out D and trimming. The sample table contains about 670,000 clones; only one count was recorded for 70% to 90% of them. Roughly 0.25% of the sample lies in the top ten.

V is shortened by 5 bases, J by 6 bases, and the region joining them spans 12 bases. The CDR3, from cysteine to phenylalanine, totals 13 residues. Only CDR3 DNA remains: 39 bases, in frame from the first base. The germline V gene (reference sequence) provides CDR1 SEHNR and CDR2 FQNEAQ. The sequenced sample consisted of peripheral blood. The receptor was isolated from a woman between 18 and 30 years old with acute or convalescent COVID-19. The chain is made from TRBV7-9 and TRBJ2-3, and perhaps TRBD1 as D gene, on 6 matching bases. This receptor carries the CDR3 CASSAGQWDTQYF. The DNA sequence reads TGTGCCAGCAGCGCCGGACAGTGGGATACGCAGTATTTT.